The clone carrying this TCR beta chain came up once. As handled by the study authors: Cell counts per sample came from amplifying reference gene primers. Here immunoSEQ multiplex PCR was the method, and the copy in TCRdb shows in-frame clones only, minus some. V and J calls and clone size follow that table, whereas D and trimming were derived from the DNA. The sample lists roughly 290,000 clones, approximately 85% seen once, with 0.87% in the top ten. This record belongs to a study of blood T cell repertoires in COVID-19. Patients at the Seattle site were enrolled during active infection and followed longitudinally. The V end was cut by 7 bases, the J end by 4 bases, with 17 bases between. This CDR3 spans 15 amino acids. CDR1 SGHTA and CDR2 FQGNSA come from the germline V gene.

Sequencing input: peripheral blood. The chain uses TRBV7-2 and TRBJ2-1; perhaps TRBD2 as D (6 bases). The receptor comes from a human donor with COVID-19, enrolled during active disease. The donor label of this sample is uncertain. In DNA, the CDR3 is TGTGCCAGCACCCGGGACTCCCGGCGTTACAATGAGCAGTTCTTC. It translates to CASTRDSRRYNEQFF.